The rows below give T cell receptor beta chains drawn from one sample of a study of blood T cell repertoires in COVID-19. TCRdb's table, derived via immunoSEQ multiplex PCR, lists solely in-frame clones and lacks some. The repertoire holds hundreds of thousands of clones, 70% to 90% seen once, with about 1% in the top ten. The sample comprised PBMCs or T cells enriched from blood (not recorded which). The receptors shown here come from a man in his fifties or sixties who had been exposed to COVID-19. Both conserved end residues are part of each CDR3. A D gene is named only where the DNA matches it firmly. Only part of the rows carry a size: once, few, many, or a class if the clone is expanded.

NA	TRBV27	TRBJ1-4	NA	CASSYLGSEGEKLFF	TGTGCCAGCAGTTACCTCGGCTCGGAGGGGGAAAAACTGTTTTTT
TRBD1	TRBV13	TRBJ1-2	NA	CASSIRQGIIDGYTF	TGTGCCAGCAGCATTAGACAGGGGATTATAGATGGCTACACCTTC
TRBD1	TRBV24-1	TRBJ1-1	NA	CATSGTGWDTEAFF	TGTGCCACCAGTGGGACAGGTTGGGACACTGAAGCTTTCTTT
NA	TRBV5-1	TRBJ1-2	once	CASSRGADYGYTF	TGCGCCAGCAGTCGGGGGGCGGACTATGGCTACACCTTC
NA	TRBV19	TRBJ2-1	once	CASSIGTASYNEQFF	TGTGCCAGTAGTATAGGGACAGCAAGTTACAATGAGCAGTTCTTC
NA	TRBV11-2	TRBJ2-4	NA	CASSLGGGNIQYF	TGTGCCAGCAGCCTGGGGGGGGGCAACATTCAGTACTTC
NA	TRBV11-1	TRBJ1-1	NA	CASSLLSGSDAEAFF	TGTGCCAGCAGCTTATTGAGCGGCTCGGACGCTGAAGCTTTCTTT
NA	TRBV18	TRBJ1-1	NA	CASSPPRSGEAFF	TGTGCCAGCTCACCACCGAGGTCCGGTGAAGCTTTCTTT
TRBD1	TRBV5-4	TRBJ1-1	NA	CASSFVSGGTEAFF	TGTGCCAGCAGCTTTGTTTCAGGGGGCACTGAAGCTTTCTTT
NA	TRBV27	TRBJ2-3	NA	CASSTDRTLAGVGGGPDTQYF	TGTGCCAGCAGTACCGACCGGACGTTAGCGGGCGTGGGGGGGGGCCCAGATACGCAGTATTTT
NA	TRBV6-5	TRBJ1-6	once	CASRNQGASPLHF	TGTGCCAGCAGAAATCAGGGCGCGTCACCCCTCCACTTT
NA	TRBV4-1	TRBJ1-1	NA	CASSQEPGNTEAFF	TGCGCCAGCAGCCAAGAACCAGGGAACACTGAAGCTTTCTTT
TRBD2	TRBV7-3	TRBJ2-7	NA	CASSSTSGGYEQYF	TGTGCCAGCAGCTCCACTAGCGGGGGCTACGAGCAGTACTTC
NA	TRBV7-9	TRBJ1-4	NA	CASSRGAQGYEKLFF	TGTGCCAGCAGTCGGGGGGCGCAGGGTTATGAAAAACTGTTTTTT
NA	TRBV27	TRBJ1-2	NA	CASSLISGNPYGYTF	TGTGCCAGCAGTTTAATTTCAGGGAATCCCTATGGCTACACCTTC
NA	TRBV7-7	TRBJ2-2	NA	CASSPWGGTVNTGELFF	TGTGCTAGCAGCCCATGGGGCGGGACGGTGAACACCGGGGAGCTGTTTTTT
TRBD2	TRBV5-1	TRBJ2-7	NA	CASSFQRGDYEQYF	TGCGCCAGCAGCTTCCAGCGGGGGGACTACGAGCAGTACTTC
TRBD2	TRBV9	TRBJ2-2	few	CASSVEAGANTGELFF	TGTGCCAGCAGCGTGGAAGCGGGGGCGAACACCGGGGAGCTGTTTTTT
NA	TRBV2	TRBJ1-1	NA	CASSEDGRRDTEAFF	TGTGCCAGCAGTGAAGATGGCAGGAGGGACACTGAAGCTTTCTTT
TRBD1	TRBV25-1	TRBJ2-1	NA	CASSEYEGGDNEQFF	TGTGCCAGCAGTGAATATGAAGGGGGCGACAATGAGCAGTTCTTC
NA	TRBV6-5	TRBJ2-1	few	CASRLGGPYNEQFF	TGTGCCAGCAGACTCGGGGGGCCTTACAATGAGCAGTTCTTC
TRBD2	TRBV5-6	TRBJ2-3	NA	CASSLGGLAGTDTQYF	TGTGCCAGCAGCTTGGGAGGACTAGCGGGCACAGATACGCAGTATTTT
NA	TRBV7-8	TRBJ1-5	NA	CASSPRTVLGNQPQHF	TGTGCCAGCAGCCCTCGGACAGTTTTAGGCAATCAGCCCCAGCATTTT
NA	TRBV18	TRBJ1-1	NA	CASAKQGNTEAFF	TGTGCCAGCGCAAAACAGGGTAACACTGAAGCTTTCTTT
NA	TRBV18	TRBJ2-5	NA	CASSPPSGQETQYF	TGTGCCAGCTCACCACCATCGGGTCAAGAGACCCAGTACTTC